This T cell receptor beta chain came from a study of chemoradiotherapy in HPV16-positive cancers (dated by TCRdb to between 2022 and 2023). Describing the broader study: Candidate HPV-specific T-cell clones and common TCR motifs were defined by functional T-cell assays performed on cells from a couple of HPV16-positive patients. The study asked whether T-cell immunity against the HPV oncoproteins E6 and E7 changes during chemoradiotherapy and whether it affects survival. The candidate HPV-specific TCRs and motifs were subsequently tracked in TCR repertoires obtained from approximately 86 patients with HPV-related cancers.

Because repertoires were sampled repeatedly during chemoradiotherapy, clonal expansion in the tumor microenvironment could be followed. Points on this clone: Its specific antigen is unknown. The record has no base qualities; no much larger clone is one base away.

The CDR3 spans 14 residues, from the cysteine through the phenylalanine. The sequence is cut down to CDR3 DNA, 42 bases in frame from base 1. The V and J ends are trimmed by 2 bases and 5 bases, leaving 9 bases between them. As encoded in the germline V gene, CDR1 is MDHEN while CDR2 is SYDVKM. The method was the immunoSEQ multiplex PCR assay. The table was pulled from immuneACCESS by TCRdb, which kept in-frame rearrangements only. Such tables lose some clones; where checked, under half of the loss comes from unresolved V genes, and the rest has no known cause. The sample contains about 8,700 clones, around 67% of them found a single time. Around 8.1% of the sample is held by the ten biggest clonotypes. What the study reported, not specific to this receptor: Among HPV16-positive patients, expansion of HPV-responsive T cells during chemoradiotherapy was associated with better recurrence-free survival. Expansion of candidate HPV-specific clones and E7-related TCR motifs was observed in the tumor microenvironment during treatment, whereas no such expansion was observed for non-HPV-specific T cells. Only two HPV16-positive patients were used to derive the functional definition of HPV-specific T cells, and the survival association was reported for HPV16-positive patients.

Sample acquisition took place from a patient who underwent chemoradiotherapy. This receptor was taken from a human donor with HPV-associated anogenital cancer. Recombination connected TRBV28 to TRBJ1-4; the D gene remains uncertain. The CDR3 loop reads CASSLQAGNEKLFF. The nucleotide sequence is TGTGCCAGCAGTTTACAGGCAGGAAATGAAAAACTGTTTTTT.